This T cell receptor beta chain was recovered during a study of T cell clones after liver transplantation. Study details: Apart from three HCV-positive recipients, transplants were for non-autoimmune, non-viral reasons. Whole-study results and caveats: A larger donor-reactive than third-party decline suggested partial antigen-specific deletion.

This clone was detected once. Its antigen is as yet unknown. The method was immunoSEQ multiplex PCR; TCRdb's version includes in-frame clones alone and lacks a portion of them. In the table there are approximately 70,000 clones, 80% to 90% of which are singletons. CDR3 length: 13 amino acids. Germline CDR1 is SQVTM and CDR2 is ANQGSEA. Trimming removed 7 bases from V and 1 base from J; junction bases left unmatched: 3. This chain uses TRBV29-1 with TRBJ2-3, with 9 bases matching TRBD2. This receptor was taken from a human patient who received a liver transplant. The graft donor may have contributed some T cells. The sample in question was CD4+ T cells from blood, obtained around 50 months after liver transplant. CDR3 sequence: CSEEREGTDTQYF. CDR3 DNA sequence: TGCAGCGAAGAGCGGGAGGGCACAGATACGCAGTATTTT.